This entry concerns a single T cell receptor (beta chain). The data were taken from a study of T-cell memory formation after mild COVID-19. This CDR3 has 11 amino acids. Trimming took off 9 bases at V and 15 bases at J, with 19 bases between the two ends. Germline CDR1 and CDR2: SGHRS and YFSETQ. TCRdb reanalysed the 5' RACE reads using MiXCR and keeps one entry per CDR3 protein. The sample carries around 300,000 distinct CDR3 sequences, approximately 13% recorded once. The sample comprised PBMCs or a T cell subset sorted from them (not recorded which). The source is a man between 18 and 29 years old who had mild COVID-19 (a few samples of this study predate the infection). Cell type and time point are not known. V is TRBV5-1 and J is TRBJ2-1, with D maybe TRBD2 (6 bases). CDR3 DNA: TGCGCCAAAGGTGGCGGAGGGGCGCCGTTCTTC. It encodes CAKGGGGAPFF. Full variable domain (remainder filled in from reference TRBV5-1 and TRBJ2-1): KAGVTQTPRYLIKTRGQQVTLSCSPISGHRSVSWYQQTPGQGLQFLFEYFSETQRNKGNFPGRFSGRQFSNSRSEMNVSTLELGDSALYLCAKGGGGAPFFGPGTRLTVL.